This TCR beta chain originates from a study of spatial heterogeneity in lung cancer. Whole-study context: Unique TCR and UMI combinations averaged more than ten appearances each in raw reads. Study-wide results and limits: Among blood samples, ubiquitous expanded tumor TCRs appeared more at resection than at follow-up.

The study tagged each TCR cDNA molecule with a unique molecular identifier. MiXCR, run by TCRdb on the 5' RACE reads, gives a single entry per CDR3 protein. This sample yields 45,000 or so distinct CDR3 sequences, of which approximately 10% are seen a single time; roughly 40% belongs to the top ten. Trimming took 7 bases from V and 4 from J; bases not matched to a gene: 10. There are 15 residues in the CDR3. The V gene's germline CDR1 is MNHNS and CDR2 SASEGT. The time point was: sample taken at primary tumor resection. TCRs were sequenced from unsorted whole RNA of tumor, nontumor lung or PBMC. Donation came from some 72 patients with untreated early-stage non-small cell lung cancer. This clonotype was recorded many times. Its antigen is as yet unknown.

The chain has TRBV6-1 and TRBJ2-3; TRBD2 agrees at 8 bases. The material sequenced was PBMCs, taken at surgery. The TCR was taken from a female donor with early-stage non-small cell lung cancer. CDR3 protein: CASTPREGGADTQYF. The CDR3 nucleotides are TGTGCCAGCACCCCCCGGGAGGGAGGAGCAGATACGCAGTATTTT.